This paragraph reports one T cell receptor (beta chain). The germline V gene encodes CDR1 MDHEN and CDR2 SYDVKM. The CDR3 has 14 amino acids. Trimming pared 0 bases from V and 2 bases from J, leaving 8 bases between. The authors reverse transcribed roughly 0.5 to 1 ug RNA with random hexamers. TCRdb reprocessed the immunoSEQ multiplex PCR reads via MiXCR and lists one record per CDR3 protein. The table lists some 76,000 distinct CDR3 sequences, around nine tenths of them singletons. The entry originates in a study of CD8 T cells in Susac syndrome. The sample consisted of CD8+ T cells from PBMCs. The chain is built from TRBV28 and TRBJ2-7; either TRBD1 or TRBD2 may fit D (5 bases each). The source is a human donor with multiple sclerosis. CDR3: CASSLWGETYEQYF. The CDR3 bases are TGTGCCAGCAGTTTATGGGGGGAAACCTACGAGCAGTACTTC.